This TCR beta chain was documented in a study of CD8+CD57+ T cells in acquired aplastic anemia. Investigators profiled TCR beta VDJ and CDR3 from genomic DNA template. TCRdb passed the reads through MiXCR, listing each CDR3 protein once. There are 260,000 or so distinct CDR3 sequences in the sample; approximately 82% occur only once, and 35% to 50% lies in the top ten. A word on this clonotype: The conserved phenylalanine or tryptophan is not found at the CDR3 terminus, so this likely reflects a read error. The DNA is omitted, as the CDR3 cannot be located on it reliably, and the CDR3 follows TCRdb's listing.

Ends included, the CDR3 has 13 residues. Whoever was chosen for sequencing had shown CD8+CD57+ cell expansion by flow cytometry. Blood samples were obtained from patients who had received no prior therapy. Sequencing was performed on sorted CD4+, CD8+, or CD8+CD57+ T cells (not recorded which) from PBMCs. This TCR was recovered from a human donor with aplastic anemia. The rearrangement joins TRBV12-3 or TRBV12-4 to TRBJ2-3; the table assigns TRBD1, which was not confirmed against the DNA. This chain's CDR3 is CASTIGGGEAFFC.